Sequencing of this T cell receptor beta chain was carried out in a study of shared clonotypes between healthy human individuals. Some clones are missing from TCRdb's copy, which holds only in-frame ones; the method was immunoSEQ multiplex PCR. This sample carries roughly 2 million clones, 90% to 96% of them seen once, and the ten largest clones take roughly 0.13%. Germline values: CDR1 MNHEY, CDR2 SMNVEV (reference sequence). The CDR3 spans 13 residues. V trimming: 8 bases; J trimming: 6 bases; junction bases outside the gene matches: 5. General study findings and limits: Shared clonotypes: approximately 5.3% naive CD4, 3.5% to 4% naive CD8, roughly 2.2% memory CD4, under 0.5% memory CD8. Non-shared clonotypes had lower generation probabilities than those shared by all four donors.

Splitting the CD4+ cells yielded a CD45RA+ naive subset and a CD45RA-negative memory subset. Regarding this clone: Its target is unknown.

This receptor was identified in a man aged 18 to 30 in good health. The chain joins TRBV27 to TRBJ2-2, with TRBD1 identical over 8 bases. Input material: naive CD4+ T cells sorted from blood. Documented subset: CD45RA+ positively selected. CDR3 bases: TGTGCCAGCTATTACAGGGGGTCCGGGGAGCTGTTTTTT. Protein: CASYYRGSGELFF.